This TCR beta chain originates from a study of beta chain features in type 1 diabetes. What was sequenced were expressed TCRB transcripts, since all of the isolated RNA had been reverse transcribed. Profiled with immunoSEQ multiplex PCR; TCRdb holds only in-frame clones, not every one. Of about 150,000 clones detected, approximately 8.1% appear once; the ten largest clones hold 0.55% to 0.65%. CDR3 length: 16 amino acids. V lost 4 bases, J lost 1 base, and 14 bases lay in between. Looked up from germline, CDR1 is SGHNT and CDR2 is YYREEE (reference sequence). This sequence joins TRBV5-4 and TRBJ2-2, with D possibly TRBD2 on 5 matching bases. This TCR came from a young man in good health. The source material was central memory CD4+ T cells from blood. CDR3 nucleotides: TGTGCCAGCAGCCCCCGTGGAGGCCAGAACACCGGGGAGCTGTTTTTT. Protein product: CASSPRGGQNTGELFF.